These 6 T cell receptor beta chains were sequenced from one sample in a study of blood T cell repertoires in COVID-19. Method: immunoSEQ multiplex PCR; TCRdb's copy keeps in-frame clones and lacks some. Of about 95,000 clones listed, roughly 89% are singletons. Sequenced sample: peripheral blood. The source is an older woman with acute or convalescent COVID-19.

V gene TRBV5-5 combines with J gene TRBJ1-2; no definite D call. The CDR3 loop spans 15 amino acids. Trimming removed 1 base at V and 10 bases at J, with 20 bases between. Germline CDR1 is SGHKS and CDR2 is YYEKEE (reference sequence). The CDR3 spells CASSLTWTESLTYTF. The CDR3 DNA follows: TGTGCCAGCAGCTTGACCTGGACTGAATCCCTAACCTACACCTTC.

Comments on this clone: Sequence at one end of the junction differs from germline and may be a read error. The chain employs TRBV5-1 and TRBJ2-1, with TRBD1 matching 9 bases. The CDR3 has 15 amino acids. In germline, CDR1 is SGHRS, CDR2 YFSETQ. The CDR3 nucleotides are TGCGCCAGCAGCCCGGGACAGGGTGCATACAATGGGCAGTTCTTC. Its translation is CASSPGQGAYNGQFF. The whole variable domain, filled in from reference TRBV5-1 and TRBJ2-1, reads KAGVTQTPRYLIKTRGQQVTLSCSPISGHRSVSWYQQTPGQGLQFLFEYFSETQRNKGNFPGRFSGRQFSNSRSEMNVSTLELGDSALYLCASSPGQGAYNGQFFGPGTRLTVL.

This clone was counted between two and nine times. V is TRBV28 and J is TRBJ1-2; the D gene is possibly TRBD1 (5 bases). Germline V gene data show CDR1 as MDHEN and CDR2 as SYDVKM. CDR3 size: 15 residues. Trimming stripped 1 base from V and 0 bases from J, with 9 bases between. The CDR3 is CASSLSGAPNYGYTF. The CDR3 DNA reads TGTGCCAGCAGTTTATCTGGGGCGCCTAACTATGGCTACACCTTC.

This rearrangement joins TRBV5-1 to TRBJ2-3, with 14 bases lining up with TRBD2. This CDR3 is built from 22 residues. V trimming: 4 bases; J trimming: 8 bases; junction bases outside the gene matches: 27. Per germline, CDR1 SGHRS and CDR2 YFSETQ. CDR3 bases: TGCGCCAGCAGCCGATCGTCACCGTTTGGGACTAGCGGGAGAGGTTTTATGACTACGCAGTATTTT. This sequence encodes CASSRSSPFGTSGRGFMTTQYF.

The V call is TRBV19, the J call TRBJ2-2; 9 nucleotides match TRBD1. V lost 4 bases to trimming and J lost 4 bases; unmatched junction nucleotides: 7. Germline V CDR1 and CDR2: LNHDA, SQIVND (reference sequence). CDR3 length: 16 amino acids. The CDR3 region is CASSTRTGASTGELFF. Written as DNA, the CDR3 is TGTGCCAGTAGTACCAGGACAGGGGCGAGCACCGGGGAGCTGTTTTTT. The full variable domain, rest sourced from reference TRBV19 and TRBJ2-2, is DGGITQSPKYLFRKEGQNVTLSCEQNLNHDAMYWYRQDPGQGLRLIYYSQIVNDFQKGDIAEGYSVSREKKESFPLTVTSAQKNPTAFYLCASSTRTGASTGELFFGEGSRLTVL.

This chain connects TRBV30 to TRBJ1-6; TRBD1 aligns across 10 bases. Germline CDR1 GTSNPN, CDR2 SVGIG (reference sequence). This CDR3 comprises 17 residues. With V trimmed by 6 bases and J by 5 bases, 13 bases remained unmatched. The CDR3 sequence: CACDPPGTGANNSPLHF. The CDR3 DNA follows: TGTGCCTGCGACCCGCCCGGGACAGGGGCCAATAATTCACCCCTCCACTTT.